The rows below give T cell receptor beta chains drawn from one sample of a study of Ad26.COV2.S vaccination and SARS-CoV-2 variants. Libraries were prepared by immunoSEQ multiplex PCR; TCRdb keeps only in-frame clonotypes and omits some of them. The sample carries a few hundred thousand clones, about 90% recorded once. Sequences were derived from peripheral blood, sampled in a trial of Ad26.COV2.S vaccine versus placebo. The receptors come from a person between 18 and 65 years old who received the Ad26.COV2.S COVID-19 vaccine or a placebo. Each CDR3 is given with its conserved first and last residue. Fields, in order: CDR3 length, D gene, V gene, clone size, J gene, CDR3 protein, CDR3 DNA. D genes are given only for firm matches. Size is stated for part of the rows, as once, few or many counts, or as a class when the clone is expanded.

len: 16
d_gene: NA
v_gene: TRBV6-2/TRBV6-3
abundance: NA
j_gene: TRBJ2-2
CDR3aa: CASRPPRPGNTGELFF
CDR3nt: TGTGCCAGCAGACCTCCGCGGCCAGGGAACACCGGGGAGCTGTTTTTT

len: 14
d_gene: TRBD2
v_gene: TRBV19
abundance: NA
j_gene: TRBJ2-2
CDR3aa: CASRLSGGSGELFF
CDR3nt: TGTGCCAGTAGACTCTCGGGAGGGTCCGGGGAGCTGTTTTTT

len: 15
d_gene: TRBD2
v_gene: TRBV5-4
abundance: NA
j_gene: TRBJ2-5
CDR3aa: CASSWGLAVQETQYF
CDR3nt: TGTGCCAGCAGCTGGGGACTAGCTGTCCAAGAGACCCAGTACTTC

len: 15
d_gene: TRBD1
v_gene: TRBV30
abundance: NA
j_gene: TRBJ2-3
CDR3aa: CAWRDDRGSTDTQYF
CDR3nt: TGTGCCTGGAGGGACGACAGGGGTAGCACAGATACGCAGTATTTT

len: 19
d_gene: NA
v_gene: TRBV5-5
abundance: NA
j_gene: TRBJ1-6
CDR3aa: CASSYRVGVNSNYNSPLHF
CDR3nt: TGTGCCAGCAGCTACCGAGTTGGGGTCAACAGTAACTATAATTCACCCCTCCACTTT

len: 14
d_gene: NA
v_gene: TRBV6-5
abundance: NA
j_gene: TRBJ1-5
CDR3aa: CASSLQPRSWPQHF
CDR3nt: TGTGCCAGCAGTCTGCAACCGAGATCCTGGCCCCAGCATTTT

len: 13
d_gene: NA
v_gene: TRBV10-1
abundance: NA
j_gene: TRBJ2-1
CDR3aa: CASSVGGYNEQFF
CDR3nt: TGCGCCAGCAGTGTCGGAGGGTACAATGAGCAGTTCTTC

len: 15
d_gene: NA
v_gene: TRBV4-3
abundance: NA
j_gene: TRBJ1-5
CDR3aa: CASSQDHVGNQPQHF
CDR3nt: TGCGCCAGCAGCCAAGATCATGTAGGGAATCAGCCCCAGCATTTT

len: 15
d_gene: NA
v_gene: TRBV6-2/TRBV6-3
abundance: NA
j_gene: TRBJ2-3
CDR3aa: CASSCPASVRDTQYF
CDR3nt: TGTGCCAGCAGTTGCCCGGCCTCAGTGAGAGATACGCAGTATTTT

len: 13
d_gene: NA
v_gene: TRBV29-1
abundance: NA
j_gene: TRBJ2-7
CDR3aa: CSTREPNSYEQYF
CDR3nt: TGCAGCACCAGGGAGCCTAACTCCTACGAGCAGTACTTC

len: 13
d_gene: NA
v_gene: TRBV19
abundance: NA
j_gene: TRBJ2-5
CDR3aa: CASSISRKETQYF
CDR3nt: TGTGCCAGTAGTATTTCCAGGAAAGAGACCCAGTACTTC

len: 14
d_gene: NA
v_gene: TRBV28
abundance: NA
j_gene: TRBJ1-1
CDR3aa: CASSLRRLNTEAFF
CDR3nt: TGTGCCAGCAGTCTCCGACGGTTGAACACTGAAGCTTTCTTT

len: 16
d_gene: TRBD1
v_gene: TRBV18
abundance: NA
j_gene: TRBJ2-7
CDR3aa: CASSPPGQGGTYEQYF
CDR3nt: TGTGCCAGCTCACCACCGGGACAGGGGGGAACCTACGAGCAGTACTTC

len: 13
d_gene: NA
v_gene: TRBV19
abundance: NA
j_gene: TRBJ1-2
CDR3aa: CASRAGNLLGYTF
CDR3nt: TGTGCCAGTAGGGCAGGGAACCTACTTGGCTACACCTTC

len: 15
d_gene: TRBD2
v_gene: TRBV19
abundance: NA
j_gene: TRBJ2-1
CDR3aa: CASSIPGLGYNEQFF
CDR3nt: TGTGCCAGTAGTATTCCCGGACTAGGGTACAATGAGCAGTTCTTC

len: 15
d_gene: TRBD1
v_gene: TRBV5-1
abundance: NA
j_gene: TRBJ1-6
CDR3aa: CASSPGQGGNSPLHF
CDR3nt: TGCGCCAGCAGCCCCGGACAGGGAGGTAATTCACCCCTCCACTTT

len: 14
d_gene: NA
v_gene: TRBV30
abundance: NA
j_gene: TRBJ1-2
CDR3aa: CAVGEYREVMGYTF
CDR3nt: TGTGCTGTTGGAGAGTACAGGGAAGTTATGGGTTACACCTTC

len: 17
d_gene: NA
v_gene: TRBV11-3
abundance: NA
j_gene: TRBJ1-3
CDR3aa: CASSLPGSRDSGNTIYF
CDR3nt: TGTGCCAGCAGCCTACCAGGGAGCAGAGACTCTGGAAACACCATATATTTT

len: 15
d_gene: NA
v_gene: TRBV19
abundance: NA
j_gene: TRBJ1-1
CDR3aa: CASSILGSHRTEAFF
CDR3nt: TGTGCCAGTAGTATCCTGGGGTCCCATCGGACTGAAGCTTTCTTT

len: 15
d_gene: TRBD1
v_gene: TRBV2
abundance: once
j_gene: TRBJ2-4
CDR3aa: CASSALGQGGNIQYF
CDR3nt: TGTGCCAGCAGCGCATTGGGACAGGGTGGGAACATTCAGTACTTC

len: 12
d_gene: NA
v_gene: TRBV11-2
abundance: NA
j_gene: TRBJ1-4
CDR3aa: CASSQKVGELFF
CDR3nt: TGTGCCAGCAGCCAGAAGGTGGGAGAACTGTTTTTT

len: 15
d_gene: NA
v_gene: TRBV27
abundance: NA
j_gene: TRBJ1-4
CDR3aa: CASSPTQQTNEKLFF
CDR3nt: TGTGCCAGCAGTCCTACCCAACAGACTAATGAAAAACTGTTTTTT

len: 15
d_gene: NA
v_gene: TRBV27
abundance: NA
j_gene: TRBJ2-7
CDR3aa: CASSFTRRDTYEQYF
CDR3nt: TGTGCCAGCAGTTTTACGCGCCGGGATACCTACGAGCAGTACTTC

len: 13
d_gene: NA
v_gene: TRBV28
abundance: NA
j_gene: TRBJ1-2
CDR3aa: CASSPGQPYGYTF
CDR3nt: TGTGCCAGCAGCCCTGGACAGCCCTATGGCTACACCTTC

len: 13
d_gene: NA
v_gene: TRBV12-3/TRBV12-4
abundance: NA
j_gene: TRBJ1-5
CDR3aa: CASRPGQNQPQHF
CDR3nt: TGTGCCAGCAGGCCGGGACAAAATCAGCCCCAGCATTTT

len: 17
d_gene: NA
v_gene: TRBV18
abundance: NA
j_gene: TRBJ2-4
CDR3aa: CASSRRQQGTAKNIQYF
CDR3nt: TGTGCCAGCTCACGACGACAACAGGGTACGGCCAAAAACATTCAGTACTTC